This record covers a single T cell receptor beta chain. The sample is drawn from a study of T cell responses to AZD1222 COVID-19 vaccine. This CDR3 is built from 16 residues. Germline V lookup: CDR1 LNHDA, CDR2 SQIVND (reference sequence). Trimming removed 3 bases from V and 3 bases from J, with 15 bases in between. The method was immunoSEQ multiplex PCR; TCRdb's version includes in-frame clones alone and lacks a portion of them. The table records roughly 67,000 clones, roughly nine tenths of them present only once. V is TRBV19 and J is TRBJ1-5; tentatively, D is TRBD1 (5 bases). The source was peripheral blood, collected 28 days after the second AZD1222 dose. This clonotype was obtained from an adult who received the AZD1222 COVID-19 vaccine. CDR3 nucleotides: TGTGCCAGTAGTATGGGTGGGGGGATGACCAATCAGCCCCAGCATTTT. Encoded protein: CASSMGGGMTNQPQHF.